This TCR beta chain was sequenced for a study of identical twins. The germline V gene has CDR1 MNHNS and CDR2 SASEGT. The CDR3 length is 15 residues. V gave up 6 bases and J gave up 1 base, with 16 bases separating them. TCRdb recomputed calls from the 5' RACE reads with MiXCR, one row per CDR3 protein. The table lists roughly 750,000 distinct CDR3 sequences, over 20% of them singletons. These records were also assigned to another study, of T cells expressing NK-cell markers.

The receptor's source is a young woman in good health. The rearrangement uses TRBV6-1 and TRBJ2-7; TRBD2 might be the D (6 bases). Sequencing input: PBMCs. The chain's CDR3 is CASSRPGDASYEQYF. The CDR3 DNA sequence: TGTGCCAGCAGCCGCCCGGGGGACGCATCCTACGAGCAGTACTTC.